These 9 T cell receptor beta chains share one sample of origin, sequenced in a study of blood T cell repertoires in COVID-19. Clones were read by immunoSEQ multiplex PCR, and TCRdb kept only the in-frame ones, dropping some. The sample lists tens of thousands of clones; over 75% were seen once. Sequencing used peripheral blood. The origin of the receptors is a human donor in a cohort sampled during active COVID-19.

This clone showed up just a few times. The chain joins TRBV5-5 to TRBJ2-7; TRBD1 agrees at 9 bases. With V trimmed by 1 base and J by 0 bases, 5 bases remained unmatched. The CDR3 is 16 amino acids. The germline gives CDR1 SGHKS, CDR2 YYEKEE (reference sequence). CDR3: CASSLFGTGPSYEQYF. The CDR3 region has the DNA TGTGCCAGCAGCTTGTTCGGGACAGGGCCCTCCTACGAGCAGTACTTC.

The genes are TRBV6-5 and TRBJ2-1, with 8 nucleotides matching TRBD2. The V segment lost 5 bases and the J segment 1 base; nucleotides outside the gene matches: 4. The CDR3 runs to 15 residues. Germline loops: CDR1 MNHEY, CDR2 SVGAGI. The DNA of the CDR3 is TGTGCCAGCAGTAATACGGGGGGGTCCTACAATGAGCAGTTCTTC. Encoded protein: CASSNTGGSYNEQFF.

V gene TRBV9 combines with J gene TRBJ1-5; D may be TRBD1 (5 bases). With 3 bases removed from V and 5 bases from J, the gap between germline ends came to 15 bases. CDR1 and CDR2 from the germline V gene are SGDLS and YYNGEE. This CDR3 has 15 residues. The CDR3 bases are TGTGCCAGCAGCGCCGGGGGGACGTATCATCAGCCCCAGCATTTT. It yields the protein CASSAGGTYHQPQHF.

The genes are TRBV29-1 and TRBJ1-2; a weak D match, TRBD1 (6 bases). CDR3 length equals 14 residues. Trimming stripped 1 base from V and 9 bases from J, with 18 bases between. Germline assignment: CDR1 SQVTM and CDR2 ANQGSEA. CDR3 in amino acids: CSVEGRRTEGSYTF. CDR3 sequence (DNA): TGCAGCGTTGAAGGGAGGAGGACAGAAGGCAGCTACACCTTC.

J is TRBJ2-2 and V is TRBV5-1, with D tentatively TRBD2 (6 bases). The CDR3 has 15 amino acids. V lost 4 bases to trimming and J lost 6 bases, with 16 bases between them. CDR1 SGHRS and CDR2 YFSETQ come from the germline V gene. CDR3 loop: CASSRGSADPGELFF. CDR3 in DNA: TGCGCCAGCAGCCGGGGGTCAGCCGACCCCGGGGAGCTGTTTTTT.

The chain is built from TRBV4-1 and TRBJ1-1, with D possibly TRBD1 on 6 matching bases. V lost 6 bases and J 5 bases, leaving 16 bases between the germline ends. This CDR3 is 14 amino acids long. The V gene's germline CDR1 is MGHRA and CDR2 YSYEKL. For the CDR3, the DNA is TGCGCCAGCAGTCAACCACTCAGGGGAACTGAAGCTTTCTTT. Translation gives CASSQPLRGTEAFF.

The chain recombines TRBV9 with TRBJ1-2; 9 bases are shared with TRBD1. V dropped 4 bases and J dropped 4; count of bases not matched to a gene: 5. The CDR3 extends over 14 amino acids. Germline values: CDR1 SGDLS, CDR2 YYNGEE. The CDR3 reads CASSPPGQGYGYTF. The CDR3 coding sequence is TGTGCCAGCAGCCCCCCGGGACAGGGCTATGGCTACACCTTC.

This chain uses TRBV9 with TRBJ1-4; 9 bases map to TRBD1. The V and J ends lost 4 bases and 8 bases, in that order; junction bases with no gene match: 9. From germline, CDR1 is SGDLS and CDR2 YYNGEE. The length of the CDR3 is 15 residues. The CDR3 coding sequence is TGTGCCAGCAGCCCCCGGGACAGGGCGGGGGAAAAACTGTTTTTT. Its translation is CASSPRDRAGEKLFF.

V and J are TRBV5-1 and TRBJ1-4; the match to TRBD1 covers 10 bases. J lost 8 bases, V lost 5 bases, and 6 bases had no gene match. This CDR3 is 14 amino acids long. From germline, CDR1 is SGHRS and CDR2 YFSETQ. The CDR3 nucleotides are TGCGCCAGCAGTCTGACAGGGGGCGACGAAAAACTGTTTTTT. Its translation: CASSLTGGDEKLFF.